This TCR beta chain emerged from a study of blood T cell repertoires in COVID-19. Individuals aged about 18 to 90 years were recruited from fewer than 25 US areas. Participant reports of clinical history set cohort assignment. Study processing details: For nucleated cells, counts were estimated from reference gene primer amplification. Profiling relied on immunoSEQ multiplex PCR, and the TCRdb table lists in-frame clones only, not all of them. The DNA gave D and trimming, while V, J and clone size come from that table. The sample holds 300,000 to 500,000 clones, roughly 90% seen once. With V trimmed by 6 bases and J by 10 bases, 5 bases remained unmatched. The length of the CDR3 is 11 residues. Germline CDR1 is GTSNPN and CDR2 is SVGIG (reference sequence).

Sample: PBMCs or T cells enriched from blood (not recorded which). This receptor was taken from a woman aged 25-40 years with acute COVID-19. The chain employs TRBV30 and TRBJ2-1, with TRBD1 matching 8 bases. CDR3: CACSDRGEQFF. The CDR3 DNA is TGTGCCTGCTCCGACAGGGGAGAGCAGTTCTTC. Supplemented by reference TRBV30 and TRBJ2-1, the full variable domain reads SQTIHQWPATLVQPVGSPLSLECTVEGTSNPNLYWYRQAAGRGLQLLFYSVGIGQISSEVPQNLSASRPQDRQFILSSKKLLLSDSGFYLCACSDRGEQFFGPGTRLTVL.